This TCR beta chain was sequenced for a study of preoperative IRX-2 immunotherapy in early breast cancer. Treatment indicated: preoperative locoregional IRX-2 cytokine immunotherapy. This phase Ib study tested locoregional IRX-2 cytokine immunotherapy given before surgery. The method was immunoSEQ multiplex PCR; TCRdb's version includes in-frame clones alone and lacks a portion of them. The repertoire holds roughly 14,000 clones, with about nine tenths as singletons. Per germline, CDR1 MNHNS and CDR2 SASEGT. Trimming left V 1 base short and J 4 bases short, with 7 bases between. This CDR3 is built from 13 residues.

This material was collected from a patient treated with IRX-2 immunotherapy. The receptor was isolated from a human donor with breast cancer. V and J are TRBV6-1 and TRBJ1-2; possible D gene TRBD1, 5 bases. The CDR3 DNA sequence: TGTGCCAGCAGTGAAGTTCAGGGCTATGGCTACACCTTC. It specifies CASSEVQGYGYTF.